This T cell receptor (beta chain) appears in the sequencing data of a study of CD8 T cells in ankylosing spondylitis. Study results and limitations: In ankylosing spondylitis patients, matched synovial fluid reportedly showed significant enrichment of disease-linked clones. Researchers report that disease-linked clones proved CD8+ and relatively rare in peripheral blood.

The table lists this clonotype with many counts. Its antigen is currently unknown. MiXCR was run by TCRdb on the 5' RACE reads, yielding one entry per CDR3 protein. The repertoire holds about 320,000 distinct CDR3 sequences, around 10% seen once, with 9.1% in the top ten. Germline loops: CDR1 WSHSY, CDR2 SAAADI. The V gene lost 0 bases and the J gene lost 0 bases, with 12 bases spanning the gap. The CDR3 contains 17 residues. This chain links TRBV10-2 with TRBJ2-1, with D unresolved. Material for sequencing was blood, either unsorted or a sorted T cell fraction (not recorded which). The sequence came from a female donor with ankylosing spondylitis or in good health (not recorded which). The CDR3: CASSESGGPISYNEQFF. The CDR3 DNA sequence: TGCGCCAGCAGTGAGTCGGGCGGACCGATCTCCTACAATGAGCAGTTCTTC.